The entry below describes one TCR beta chain. The sample holds a few counts of this clonotype. Its antigen has not been determined. Base quality data are lacking; no much larger clone is found one base away. This sample is part of a study of T cell repertoires in cytomegalovirus infection (dated by TCRdb to between 2018 and 2021). Context from the whole study: The peptide stimulations were aimed at well-studied HLA-B-restricted epitopes as well as recently identified HLA-C-restricted CMV epitopes, whose presentation resists viral immunomodulation. Donor HLA type was relevant to the analysis, because carriage of CMV infection together with the matching HLA type was indicated by public TCR beta signatures. General study outcomes and caveats: In the ex vivo response, HLA-C-restricted CMV-specific TCR beta clonotypes were dominant, and in two of eight donors the single most frequent clonotype came from this HLA-C-restricted group. Carriers of CMV infection plus the relevant HLA type were discriminated by the cumulative frequency of public TCR beta family members in the study cohort and in an independent 352-donor cohort.

What this sample's treatment or condition label stands for: in vitro stimulation with specific CMV peptide epitopes to enrich CMV-specific T cells. The sequencer was an Illumina HiSeq 1500. TCRdb reran the public reads through fastp at Q25 and MiXCR, keeping productive beta chains. Rows are unified per CDR3 protein, each entry keeping the most common DNA and genes. Here the sample has roughly 120,000 distinct CDR3 sequences; around 30% occur a single time. Around two fifths of the sample is held by the ten biggest clonotypes. Reading the germline V gene gives CDR1 SGHDT and CDR2 YYEEEE. The CDR3 runs 14 residues from the cysteine to the phenylalanine. Just the 42-base CDR3 DNA is kept, in frame starting at base 1. A distance of 12 bases separates the germline ends of V and J, which lose 7 bases and 4 bases respectively.

This specimen consisted of CD8+ T cells from cultured PBMCs, obtained from culture after CMV antigen stimulation. Recombination connected TRBV5-6 to TRBJ2-6, with the D gene not confidently named. This sequence was found in a human donor in good health (CMV status not recorded). Some clones in this sample may be carry-over from other donors' samples. In nucleotides, the sequence is TGTGCCAGCGGTCAAGCAATGGGGGCCAACGTCCTGACTTTC. It translates to CASGQAMGANVLTF.